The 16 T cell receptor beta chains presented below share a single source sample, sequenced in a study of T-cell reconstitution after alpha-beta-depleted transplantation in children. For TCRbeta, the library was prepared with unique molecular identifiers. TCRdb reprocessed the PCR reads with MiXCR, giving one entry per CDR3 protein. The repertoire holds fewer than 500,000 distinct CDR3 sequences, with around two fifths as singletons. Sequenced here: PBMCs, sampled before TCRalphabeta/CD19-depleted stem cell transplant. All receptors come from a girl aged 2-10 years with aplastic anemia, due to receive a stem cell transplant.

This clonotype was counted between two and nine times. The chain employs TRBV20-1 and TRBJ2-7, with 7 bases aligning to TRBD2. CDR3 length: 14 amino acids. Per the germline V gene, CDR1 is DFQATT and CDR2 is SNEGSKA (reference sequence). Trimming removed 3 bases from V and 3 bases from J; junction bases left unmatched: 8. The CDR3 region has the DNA TGCAGTGCTAGTGGGACTACTCACTACTACGAGCAGTACTTC. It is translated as CSASGTTHYYEQYF.

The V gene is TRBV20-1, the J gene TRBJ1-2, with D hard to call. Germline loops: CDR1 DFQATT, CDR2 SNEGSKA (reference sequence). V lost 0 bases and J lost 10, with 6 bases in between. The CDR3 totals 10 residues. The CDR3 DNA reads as TGCAGTGCTAGAGATTCCCTCTACACCTTC. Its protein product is CSARDSLYTF.

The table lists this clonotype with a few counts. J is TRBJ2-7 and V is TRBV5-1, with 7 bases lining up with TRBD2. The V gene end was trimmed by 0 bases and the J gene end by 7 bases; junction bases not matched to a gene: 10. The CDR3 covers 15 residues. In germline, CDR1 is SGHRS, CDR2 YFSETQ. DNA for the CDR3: TGCGCCAGCAGCTTGGGGGTAGCGGGTCCTCAAGAGCAGTACTTC. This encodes CASSLGVAGPQEQYF.

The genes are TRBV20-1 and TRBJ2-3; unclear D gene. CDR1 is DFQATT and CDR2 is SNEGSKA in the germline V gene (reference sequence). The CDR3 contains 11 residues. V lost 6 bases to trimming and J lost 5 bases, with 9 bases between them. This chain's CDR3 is CSAMTGDTQYF. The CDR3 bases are TGCAGTGCGATGACCGGAGATACGCAGTATTTT.

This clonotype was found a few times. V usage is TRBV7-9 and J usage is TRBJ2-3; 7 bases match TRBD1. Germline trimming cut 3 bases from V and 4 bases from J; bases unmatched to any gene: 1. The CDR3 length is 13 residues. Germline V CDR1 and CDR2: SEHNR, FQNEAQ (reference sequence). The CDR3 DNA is TGTGCCAGCAGCTTTGACAGGGCAGATACGCAGTATTTT. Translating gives CASSFDRADTQYF.

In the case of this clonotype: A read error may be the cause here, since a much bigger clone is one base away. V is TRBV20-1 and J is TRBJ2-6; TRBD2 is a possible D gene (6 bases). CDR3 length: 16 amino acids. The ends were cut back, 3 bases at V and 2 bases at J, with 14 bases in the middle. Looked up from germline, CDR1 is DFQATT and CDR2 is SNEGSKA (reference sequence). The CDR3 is CSARLPGVTGANVLTF. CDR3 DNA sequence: TGCAGTGCTAGGCTACCGGGAGTAACTGGGGCCAACGTCCTGACTTTC.

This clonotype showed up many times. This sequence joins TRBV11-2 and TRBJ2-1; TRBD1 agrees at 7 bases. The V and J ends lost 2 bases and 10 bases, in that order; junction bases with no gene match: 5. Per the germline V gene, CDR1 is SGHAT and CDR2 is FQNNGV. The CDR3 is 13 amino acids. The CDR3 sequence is CASSLTVDREQFF. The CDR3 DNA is TGTGCCAGCAGCTTAACGGTGGACAGGGAGCAGTTCTTC.

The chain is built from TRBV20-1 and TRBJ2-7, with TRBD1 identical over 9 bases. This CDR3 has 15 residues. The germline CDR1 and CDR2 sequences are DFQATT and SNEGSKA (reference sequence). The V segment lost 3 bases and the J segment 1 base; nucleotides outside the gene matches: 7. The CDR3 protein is CSARDPGQGSYEQYF. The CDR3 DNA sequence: TGCAGTGCTAGGGATCCGGGACAGGGATCCTACGAGCAGTACTTC.

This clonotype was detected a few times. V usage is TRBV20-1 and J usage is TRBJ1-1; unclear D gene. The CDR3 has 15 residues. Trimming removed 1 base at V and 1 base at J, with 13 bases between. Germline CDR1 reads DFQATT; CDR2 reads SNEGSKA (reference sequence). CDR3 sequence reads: CSARGQEQPNTEAFF. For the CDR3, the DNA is TGCAGTGCTAGAGGGCAGGAACAACCGAACACTGAAGCTTTCTTT.

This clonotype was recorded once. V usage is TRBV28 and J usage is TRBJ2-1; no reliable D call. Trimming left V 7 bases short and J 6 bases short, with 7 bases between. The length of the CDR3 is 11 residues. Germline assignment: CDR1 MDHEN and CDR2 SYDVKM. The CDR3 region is CASIGFNEQFF. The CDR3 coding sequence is TGTGCCAGCATAGGATTCAATGAGCAGTTCTTC. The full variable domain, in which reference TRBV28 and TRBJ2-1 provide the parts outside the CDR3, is DVKVTQSSRYLVKRTGEKVFLECVQDMDHENMFWYRQDPGLGLRLIYFSYDVKMKEKGDIPEGYSVSREKKERFSLILESASTNQTSMYLCASIGFNEQFFGPGTRLTVL.

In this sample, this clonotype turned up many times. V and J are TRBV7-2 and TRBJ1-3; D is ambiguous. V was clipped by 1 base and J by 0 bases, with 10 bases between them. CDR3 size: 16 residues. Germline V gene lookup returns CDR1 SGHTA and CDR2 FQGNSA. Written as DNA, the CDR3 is TGTGCCAGCAGCTTAGGGTTCCTGAGCTCTGGAAACACCATATATTTT. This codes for CASSLGFLSSGNTIYF.

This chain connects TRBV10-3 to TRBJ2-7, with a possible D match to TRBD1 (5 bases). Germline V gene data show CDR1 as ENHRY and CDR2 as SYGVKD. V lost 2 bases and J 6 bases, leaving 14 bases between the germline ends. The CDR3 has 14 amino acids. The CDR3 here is CAISEPPQGTEQYF. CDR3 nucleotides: TGTGCCATCAGTGAGCCCCCCCAGGGTACCGAGCAGTACTTC.

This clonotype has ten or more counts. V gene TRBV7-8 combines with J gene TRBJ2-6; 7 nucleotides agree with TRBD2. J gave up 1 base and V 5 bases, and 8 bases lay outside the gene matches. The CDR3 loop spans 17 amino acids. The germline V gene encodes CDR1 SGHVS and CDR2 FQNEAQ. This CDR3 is CASSTTGRASGANVLTF. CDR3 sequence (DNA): TGTGCCAGCAGCACGACTGGGAGGGCTTCTGGGGCCAACGTCCTGACTTTC.

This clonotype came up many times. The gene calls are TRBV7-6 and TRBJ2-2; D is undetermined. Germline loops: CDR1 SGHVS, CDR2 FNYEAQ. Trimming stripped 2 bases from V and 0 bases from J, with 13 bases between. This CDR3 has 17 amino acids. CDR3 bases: TGTGCCAGCAGCTTAACCCCTACCGACTCGAACACCGGGGAGCTGTTTTTT. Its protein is CASSLTPTDSNTGELFF.

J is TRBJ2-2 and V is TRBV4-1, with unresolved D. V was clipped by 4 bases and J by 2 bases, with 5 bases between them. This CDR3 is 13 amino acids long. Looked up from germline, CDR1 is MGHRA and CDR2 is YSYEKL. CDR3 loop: CASSRENTGELFF. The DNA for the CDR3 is TGCGCCAGCAGCCGAGAAAACACCGGGGAGCTGTTTTTT.

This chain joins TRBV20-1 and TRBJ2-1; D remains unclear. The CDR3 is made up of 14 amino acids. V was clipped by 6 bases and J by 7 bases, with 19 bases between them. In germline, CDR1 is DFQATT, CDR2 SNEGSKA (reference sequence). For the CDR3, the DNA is TGCAGTGCGTCAAGCCGGGCGACCAAGAATGAGCAGTTCTTC. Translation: CSASSRATKNEQFF.